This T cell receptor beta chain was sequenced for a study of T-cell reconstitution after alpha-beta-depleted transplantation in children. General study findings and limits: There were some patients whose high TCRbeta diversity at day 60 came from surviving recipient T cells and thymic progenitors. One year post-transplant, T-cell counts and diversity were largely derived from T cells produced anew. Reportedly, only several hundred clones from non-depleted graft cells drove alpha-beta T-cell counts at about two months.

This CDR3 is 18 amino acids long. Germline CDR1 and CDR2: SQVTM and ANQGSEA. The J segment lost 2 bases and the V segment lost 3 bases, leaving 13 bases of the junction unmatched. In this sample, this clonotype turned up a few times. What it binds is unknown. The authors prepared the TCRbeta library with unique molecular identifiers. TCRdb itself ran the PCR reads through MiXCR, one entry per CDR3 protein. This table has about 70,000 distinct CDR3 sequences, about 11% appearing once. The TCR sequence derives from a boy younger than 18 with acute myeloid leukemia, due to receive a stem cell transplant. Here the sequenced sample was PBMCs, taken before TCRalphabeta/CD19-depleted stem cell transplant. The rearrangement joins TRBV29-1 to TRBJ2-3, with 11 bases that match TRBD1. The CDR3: CSVDLGTGGKGHTDTQYF. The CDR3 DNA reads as TGCAGCGTTGATCTCGGGACAGGGGGAAAAGGGCACACAGATACGCAGTATTTT.